This T cell receptor beta chain was found in a study of T cells after posttransplantation cyclophosphamide (dated by TCRdb to the mid-2010s). About the full investigation: Using TRB sequencing, the study followed how the T cell repertoire reconstituted after myeloablative bone marrow transplantation in which posttransplantation cyclophosphamide served as GVHD prophylaxis. Antigen receptor sequencing was done on samples from a few dozen PTCy-treated patients and from 15 to 20 related bone marrow donors of those patients. Blood from every one of the roughly 35 PTCy patients who had 1-year posttransplant specimens underwent TRB sequencing. TRB sequencing was also done on up to 3 additional blood samples from 2 to 5.2 years after transplant in 3 patients, and on pretransplant blood from 4 patients. Because TRA and TRB clonality correlated tightly in 9 samples, later TCR analyses were limited to TRB. Public TRB sequences were compared against a database of over 3,500 sequences linked to responses to pathogens, tumor antigens, self-antigens and alloantigens.

Reading the germline V gene gives CDR1 MGHRA and CDR2 YSYEKL. Trimming at the junction amounts to 0 bases on V and 4 bases on J, and the germline ends lie 12 bases apart. CDR3 length: 15 amino acids, cysteine to phenylalanine. Only CDR3 DNA is held: 45 bases, read in frame from base 1. This clone was found many times. The specificity of this receptor is unknown. The record has no base qualities; no much larger clone is one base away. Genomic DNA was used for TRB sequencing, which was performed with the immunoSEQ assay at survey resolution or with the hsTCRB kit. The study's processing was this. The immunoSEQ software handled initial read processing, and the LymphoSeq R package was used for repertoire analyses. Clonality was computed as 1 minus normalized Shannon entropy, and a Gini coefficient was also calculated for each TRB dataset. To infer phenotypes in unsorted samples, TRB sequences from sorted subsets of the recipient or donor were mapped onto the unsorted samples of the same recipient. Sourced from immuneACCESS, this table was stored by TCRdb with only in-frame sequences that have V and J called. A share of the clones is absent; for the studies checked, an unresolved V gene accounts for under half, and the remainder has no known explanation. D and trimming were read from the DNA, whereas the V and J calls and clone size are those reported in that table. This sample shows tens of thousands of clones, and none of them turns up only once. Together, the top ten hold about 2.2% of the sample.

On the day of marrow donation, related bone marrow donors gave peripheral blood samples. Peripheral blood and bone marrow mononuclear cells were isolated by Ficoll-Hypaque density centrifugation and were cryopreserved. Broad study findings and their caveats: Across approximately 41 patients, TRB clonality was highly associated with recipient CMV seropositivity and CMV reactivation, and PTCy diversity was similar to diversity in CNI/methotrexate controls. The TRB repertoires of T cells infiltrating skin or the GI tract showed only limited overlap with the TRB repertoires found in blood. Donor-recipient similarity was low at 1-2 months but increased during the first year, and donor CD8+ memory clones often dominated later blood repertoires.

In this chain, TRBV4-1 is recombined with TRBJ1-2; there is no confident call for the D gene. Source material: PBMCs. This TCR derives from a man aged 40-49 years in good health, CMV-negative, and a related stem cell transplant donor. The CDR3: CASSQDLGRRYGYTF. The DNA sequence is as follows: TGCGCCAGCAGCCAAGATCTAGGCAGACGCTATGGCTACACCTTC.